This T cell receptor (beta chain) was profiled in a study of T-cell memory formation after mild COVID-19. The CDR3 sequence is 17 residues long. The V segment lost 7 bases and the J segment 4 bases; nucleotides outside the gene matches: 18. Germline V gene sequence: CDR1 LNHDA, CDR2 SQIVND (reference sequence). cDNA libraries for TCR alpha and TCR beta, carrying sample barcodes and UMIs, came from 5'RACE with constant-segment primers. TCRdb analysed the 5' RACE reads with MiXCR anew, one entry per CDR3 protein. The sample comprises hundreds of thousands of distinct CDR3 sequences, roughly an eighth of which are singletons, and 22% rests with the top ten.

The source of this sequence is a man aged 18 to 29 who had mild COVID-19 (a few samples of this study predate the infection). Cell type and time point are not known. The chain couples TRBV19 to TRBJ2-7; TRBD1 matches at 8 bases. Sample: PBMCs or a T cell subset sorted from them (not recorded which). CDR3: CASTPPFQGAGSYEQYV. The CDR3, as DNA: TGTGCCAGTACGCCCCCGTTCCAGGGGGCCGGGTCGTACGAGCAGTACGTC.